A selection of T cell receptor beta chains follows, all from one sample in a study of spatial heterogeneity in lung cancer. TCRdb re-called the 5' RACE reads through MiXCR, storing one row per CDR3 protein. The sample carries about 9,600 distinct CDR3 sequences, 6% to 6.5% recorded once. Sequencing used lung tumor tissue, obtained at surgery. These receptors were collected from a female donor with early-stage non-small cell lung cancer. Both conserved end residues are part of each CDR3. A D gene is named only where the DNA matches it firmly. Expanded clones are given a class, and other clones once, few, many or no size at all.

>TRBJ1-5|many|-|TRBV11-3|20
CASSLDCAWQGRDSNQPQHF
TGTGCCAGCAGCTTAGATTGCGCTTGGCAGGGAAGGGATAGCAATCAGCCCCAGCATTTT
>TRBJ2-3|many|TRBD2|TRBV19|15
CASSITASGTDTQYF
TGTGCCAGTAGTATAACGGCTAGCGGGACAGATACGCAGTATTTT
>TRBJ1-5|-|-|TRBV28|13
CASSSPGNQPQHF
TGTGCCAGCAGCTCCCCGGGGAATCAGCCCCAGCATTTT
>TRBJ1-6|medium-sized|-|TRBV4-3|13
CASSQSAWAPLHF
TGCGCCAGCAGCCAATCAGCTTGGGCACCCCTCCACTTT
>TRBJ2-1|few|-|TRBV3-1|14
CASSQGAGTPEQFF
TGTGCCAGCAGCCAAGGAGCCGGGACACCGGAGCAGTTCTTC
>TRBJ1-4|medium-sized|-|TRBV4-3|15
CASSQDGSNNEKLFF
TGCGCCAGCAGCCAAGATGGTTCCAATAATGAAAAACTGTTTTTT
>TRBJ1-1|-|-|TRBV19|11
CASSVTGLTFF
TGTGCCAGTAGTGTAACAGGGTTGACTTTCTTT
>TRBJ2-1|many|TRBD2|TRBV12-3/TRBV12-4|15
CASKPGLAGDDEQFF
TGTGCCAGCAAGCCGGGACTAGCGGGTGATGATGAGCAGTTCTTC
>TRBJ2-5|few|-|TRBV7-6|18
CASSLRPQGGQYQETQYF
TGTGCCAGCAGCTTAAGGCCTCAGGGGGGACAGTACCAAGAGACCCAGTACTTC
>TRBJ1-1|-|-|TRBV7-8|14
CASSLAQGPSEAFF
TGTGCCAGCAGCTTAGCGCAAGGCCCCTCTGAAGCTTTCTTT
>TRBJ1-1|-|-|TRBV28|14
CASTWTDVNTEAFF
TGTGCCAGCACCTGGACAGACGTGAACACTGAAGCTTTCTTT
>TRBJ2-3|-|TRBD1|TRBV5-1|15
CASRPGTGVADTQYF
TGCGCCAGCAGGCCAGGGACAGGGGTTGCAGATACGCAGTATTTT
>TRBJ1-2|medium-sized|-|TRBV20-1|11
CSAYNNYGYTF
TGCAGTGCCTACAATAACTATGGCTACACCTTC
>TRBJ1-2|medium-sized|-|TRBV5-1|13
CASSLVLGDGYTF
TGCGCCAGCAGCTTGGTCTTGGGCGATGGCTACACCTTC
>TRBJ2-2|many|-|TRBV11-2|15
CASSPLRANTGELFF
TGTGCCAGCAGCCCCTTGCGGGCGAACACCGGGGAGCTGTTTTTT
>TRBJ2-5|medium-sized|-|TRBV6-2/TRBV6-3|12
CASSFNQETQYF
TGTGCCAGCAGTTTCAACCAAGAGACCCAGTACTTC
>TRBJ1-5|few|-|TRBV3-1|12
CASSQAHQPQHF
TGTGCCAGCAGCCAAGCTCATCAGCCCCAGCATTTT
>TRBJ2-1|-|-|TRBV5-5|15
CASSLRFQGPNEQFF
TGTGCCAGCAGCTTGCGGTTTCAGGGGCCCAATGAGCAGTTCTTC
>TRBJ2-1|medium-sized|-|TRBV12-3/TRBV12-4|13
CASSLDRSNEQFF
TGTGCCAGCAGTTTAGACAGGAGCAATGAGCAGTTCTTC
>TRBJ1-2|many|-|TRBV7-9|12
CASSPPAYGYTF
TGTGCCAGCAGCCCCCCAGCCTATGGCTACACCTTC
>TRBJ2-3|medium-sized|-|TRBV29-1|16
CSVEVLAQRGTDTQYF
TGCAGCGTTGAAGTCCTAGCGCAGAGGGGCACAGATACGCAGTATTTT
>TRBJ1-1|many|-|TRBV6-5|16
CASSLDERVEDTEAFF
TGTGCCAGCAGCCTGGACGAACGCGTAGAGGACACTGAAGCTTTCTTT
>TRBJ2-1|-|-|TRBV12-3/TRBV12-4|15
CASSFQVLSYNEQFF
TGTGCCAGCAGTTTTCAGGTCCTCTCCTACAATGAGCAGTTCTTC
>TRBJ2-2|many|-|TRBV13|16
CASSLPRGGSNGELFF
TGTGCCAGCAGCTTACCCAGAGGGGGATCGAACGGGGAGCTGTTTTTT
>TRBJ2-3|many|-|TRBV20-1|13
CSARDRGLPTQYF
TGCAGTGCTAGAGATCGAGGTCTCCCAACGCAGTATTTT
>TRBJ2-1|many|-|TRBV6-6|11
CATFAYNEQFF
TGTGCCACCTTCGCCTACAATGAGCAGTTCTTC
>TRBJ2-5|many|-|TRBV7-3|13
CASSYRDGETQYF
TGTGCCAGCAGCTACCGGGATGGAGAGACCCAGTACTTC
>TRBJ2-3|few|-|TRBV12-3/TRBV12-4|14
CASSGGHSTDTQYF
TGTGCCAGCAGTGGGGGGCATAGCACAGATACGCAGTATTTT
>TRBJ2-3|many|-|TRBV11-2|14
CASSFPINTDTQYF
TGTGCCAGCAGCTTTCCGATCAACACAGATACGCAGTATTTT
>TRBJ1-1|many|-|TRBV7-6|13
CASSSTGAAEAFF
TGTGCCAGCAGCTCAACCGGGGCTGCTGAAGCTTTCTTT
>TRBJ2-4|few|-|TRBV12-3/TRBV12-4|15
CASSLWGIAKNIQYF
TGTGCCAGCAGTTTATGGGGGATAGCCAAAAACATTCAGTACTTC
>TRBJ1-5|-|TRBD1|TRBV20-1|14
CSARGTGGLQPQHF
TGCAGTGCTAGAGGGACAGGGGGCTTACAGCCCCAGCATTTT
>TRBJ2-1|medium-sized|TRBD1|TRBV4-3|13
CASRRTGINEQFF
TGCGCCAGCAGGCGGACAGGGATCAATGAGCAGTTCTTC
>TRBJ1-2|few|-|TRBV7-9|13
CASSHQLGYGYTF
TGTGCCAGCAGCCATCAACTCGGCTATGGCTACACCTTC
>TRBJ2-7|-|TRBD1|TRBV7-2|16
CASSLGRMGQGTEQYF
TGTGCCAGCAGCTTAGGGCGTATGGGACAGGGGACCGAGCAGTACTTC
>TRBJ1-4|few|TRBD1|TRBV4-1|16
CASSPSWTGTNEKLFF
TGCGCCAGCAGCCCTTCTTGGACAGGAACTAATGAAAAACTGTTTTTT
>TRBJ2-2|-|TRBD1|TRBV19|14
CAIRQGGNTGELFF
TGTGCCATACGACAGGGGGGTAACACCGGGGAGCTGTTTTTT
>TRBJ1-1|few|TRBD1|TRBV20-1|14
CSASNRGGGTEAFF
TGCAGTGCTAGCAACAGGGGAGGGGGCACTGAAGCTTTCTTT
>TRBJ2-5|many|-|TRBV2|14
CASSESGTVETQYF
TGTGCCAGCAGTGAATCAGGGACGGTGGAGACCCAGTACTTC
>TRBJ2-2|many|-|TRBV24-1|14
CATSDPSSTGELFF
TGTGCCACCAGTGACCCAAGTTCCACCGGGGAGCTGTTTTTT
>TRBJ2-1|-|-|TRBV7-2|16
CASTRPAGLSYNEQFF
TGTGCCAGCACCCGCCCGGCGGGACTCTCCTACAATGAGCAGTTCTTC
>TRBJ2-1|few|TRBD1|TRBV27|17
CASSPRGQTNSYNEQFF
TGTGCCAGCAGTCCAAGGGGACAGACAAACTCCTACAATGAGCAGTTCTTC
>TRBJ1-1|medium-sized|-|TRBV29-1|12
CSVHLGYTEAFF
TGCAGCGTTCATTTAGGGTACACTGAAGCTTTCTTT
>TRBJ2-1|medium-sized|TRBD2|TRBV4-3|19
CASSQGPTLAGGQSNEQFF
TGCGCCAGCAGCCAAGGCCCTACTCTAGCGGGGGGTCAAAGCAATGAGCAGTTCTTC
>TRBJ1-5|few|-|TRBV18|14
CASSPVNRHQPQHF
TGTGCCAGCTCACCAGTCAACCGCCATCAGCCCCAGCATTTT
>TRBJ1-2|-|-|TRBV7-6|15
CASSLAETGRYGYTF
TGTGCCAGCAGCTTAGCCGAGACAGGTCGTTACGGCTACACCTTC
>TRBJ2-7|few|-|TRBV29-1|18
CSGTGGPFGCGPYYEQYF
TGCAGCGGGACGGGGGGCCCATTCGGTTGCGGACCTTACTACGAGCAGTACTTC
>TRBJ2-1|many|-|TRBV7-9|13
CASSLQTGNEQFF
TGTGCCAGCAGCCTCCAGACCGGGAATGAGCAGTTCTTC
>TRBJ1-1|-|-|TRBV5-1|12
CASSGEGTEAFF
TGCGCCAGCAGCGGGGAGGGTACTGAAGCTTTCTTT
>TRBJ2-3|many|TRBD2|TRBV29-1|15
CSVGLAGGPTDTQYF
TGCAGCGTAGGACTAGCGGGGGGGCCCACAGATACGCAGTATTTT
>TRBJ2-2|-|TRBD2|TRBV9|15
CASTRLAPNTGELFF
TGTGCCAGCACCCGACTAGCACCGAACACCGGGGAGCTGTTTTTT
>TRBJ2-3|medium-sized|-|TRBV3-1|11
CASSLRNTQYF
TGTGCCAGCAGCCTCAGGAATACGCAGTATTTT
>TRBJ1-1|many|-|TRBV20-1|16
CSARDLRGGGTSWSFF
TGCAGTGCTAGAGACCTCCGCGGAGGGGGGACATCGTGGTCTTTCTTT
>TRBJ2-2|many|TRBD1|TRBV20-1|16
CSAWRQGTANTGELFF
TGCAGTGCTTGGCGACAGGGGACCGCGAACACCGGGGAGCTGTTTTTT
>TRBJ1-1|medium-sized|-|TRBV28|14
CASSNLMGGTEAFF
TGTGCCAGCAGTAATCTGATGGGGGGCACTGAAGCTTTCTTT
>TRBJ2-5|many|-|TRBV28|13
CASRPLARETQYF
TGTGCCAGCAGGCCACTAGCTCGGGAGACCCAGTACTTC
>TRBJ1-1|few|-|TRBV5-4|14
CASSLLRTNTEAFF
TGTGCCAGCAGCTTGCTCCGGACGAACACTGAAGCTTTCTTT